This entry lists 10 T cell receptor beta chains sequenced from one sample in a study of blood T cell repertoires in COVID-19. This table comes from immunoSEQ multiplex PCR, and its TCRdb copy is limited to in-frame clones, with some not included. In the table there are some 98,000 clones, 75% to 90% of which are singletons. Material: peripheral blood. The receptors derive from a human donor in a cohort sampled during active COVID-19.

This clone showed up just once. This chain uses TRBV18 with TRBJ2-3; 7 nucleotides match TRBD2. Germline V CDR1 and CDR2: KGHSH, LQKENI. Losses at the gene ends were 4 bases for V and 0 bases for J; bases not matched to a gene: 4. The CDR3 has 15 amino acids. CDR3: CASSRTRVSTDTQYF. DNA for the CDR3: TGTGCCAGCTCACGGACTAGAGTGAGCACAGATACGCAGTATTTT.

The chain couples TRBV27 to TRBJ2-1; possibly TRBD2 for D (5 bases). The CDR3 is 15 residues long. Trimming shortened V by 3 bases and J by 5 bases, and 14 bases separated the two germline ends. Per germline, CDR1 MNHEY and CDR2 SMNVEV (reference sequence). The CDR3 DNA reads TGTGCCAGCAGTTTGCAAAGCGGTTTTGACAATGAGCAGTTCTTC. This translates into CASSLQSGFDNEQFF.

The chain uses TRBV13 and TRBJ2-7; TRBD2 matches 12 bases. Germline CDR1 and CDR2: PRHDT and FYEKMQ (reference sequence). The ends lost 3 bases at V and 3 bases at J; junction bases unmatched: 6. This CDR3 is 16 amino acids long. The CDR3 spells CASSFRTSGALYEQYF. Written as DNA, the CDR3 is TGTGCCAGCAGCTTCCGGACTAGCGGGGCCCTCTACGAGCAGTACTTC.

This clone appeared a few times. In DNA, the CDR3 is TGTGCCAGCTCACCGATGGACAGGTACACTGAAGCTTTCTTT. Translating it yields CASSPMDRYTEAFF. The chain carries TRBV18 and TRBJ1-1; TRBD1 aligns across 7 bases. The junction had 4 bases not matched to a gene; V was cut back by 3 bases and J by 3 bases. The CDR3 contains 14 residues. Per germline, CDR1 KGHSH and CDR2 LQKENI. Full variable domain (missing parts from reference TRBV18 and TRBJ1-1): NAGVMQNPRHLVRRRGQEARLRCSPMKGHSHVYWYRQLPEEGLKFMVYLQKENIIDESGMPKERFSAEFPKEGPSILRIQQVVRGDSAAYFCASSPMDRYTEAFFGQGTRLTVV.

V gene TRBV28 combines with J gene TRBJ1-6, with D tentatively TRBD1 (6 bases). Germline assignment: CDR1 MDHEN and CDR2 SYDVKM. The CDR3 has 15 amino acids. V lost 5 bases and J lost 13, with 21 bases in between. The CDR3 here is CASSPRQGSLGPLHF. The CDR3, as DNA: TGTGCCAGCAGTCCTCGTCAGGGGTCCCTCGGCCCCCTCCACTTT.

DNA of the CDR3: TGTGCCAGTAGTATTTCAGGTACCACTGAAGCTTTCTTT. This encodes CASSISGTTEAFF. V is TRBV19 and J is TRBJ1-1, with D hard to call. This CDR3 has 13 residues. The ends were cut back, 3 bases at V and 4 bases at J, with 9 bases in the middle. Looked up from germline, CDR1 is LNHDA and CDR2 is SQIVND (reference sequence). Combining the CDR3 with reference TRBV19 and TRBJ1-1 gives the whole variable domain DGGITQSPKYLFRKEGQNVTLSCEQNLNHDAMYWYRQDPGQGLRLIYYSQIVNDFQKGDIAEGYSVSREKKESFPLTVTSAQKNPTAFYLCASSISGTTEAFFGQGTRLTVV.

V is TRBV7-2 and J is TRBJ1-1; D gene uncertain. Per the germline V gene, CDR1 is SGHTA and CDR2 is FQGNSA. The CDR3 runs to 15 residues. Trimming stripped 5 bases from V and 5 bases from J, with 18 bases between. The CDR3 DNA reads TGTGCCAGCAGCCCAGGACGCGGGCGTTGGACTGAAGCTTTCTTT. Its translation: CASSPGRGRWTEAFF.

This rearrangement joins TRBV4-2 to TRBJ2-5, with TRBD2 as a possible D gene (7 bases). Per germline, CDR1 LGHNA and CDR2 YNFKEQ. V lost 1 base, J lost 2 bases, and 14 bases lay in between. The CDR3 runs 16 residues. CDR3 loop: CASSQAEGGPQETQYF. CDR3 coding DNA: TGTGCCAGCAGCCAAGCAGAGGGGGGGCCACAAGAGACCCAGTACTTC.

The chain combines TRBV5-1 with TRBJ1-6; 7 nucleotides match TRBD1. Germline lookup yields CDR1 SGHRS and CDR2 YFSETQ. With 4 bases clipped from V and 6 bases from J, the junction kept 4 bases outside the gene matches. This CDR3 contains 14 residues. CDR3 nucleotides: TGCGCCAGCAGCCCACAGGGGACTAATTCACCCCTCCACTTT. Translation gives CASSPQGTNSPLHF.

This clone was observed a handful of times. The rearrangement uses TRBV6-6 and TRBJ2-2; 9 bases line up with TRBD2. CDR3 length: 15 amino acids. V lost 5 bases, J lost 4 bases, and 5 bases stayed unmatched. The germline gives CDR1 MNHNY, CDR2 SVGAGI (reference sequence). The CDR3 DNA reads TGTGCCAGCAGTAGGCTAGCGGGAAGCACCGGGGAGCTGTTTTTT. The encoded protein is CASSRLAGSTGELFF.